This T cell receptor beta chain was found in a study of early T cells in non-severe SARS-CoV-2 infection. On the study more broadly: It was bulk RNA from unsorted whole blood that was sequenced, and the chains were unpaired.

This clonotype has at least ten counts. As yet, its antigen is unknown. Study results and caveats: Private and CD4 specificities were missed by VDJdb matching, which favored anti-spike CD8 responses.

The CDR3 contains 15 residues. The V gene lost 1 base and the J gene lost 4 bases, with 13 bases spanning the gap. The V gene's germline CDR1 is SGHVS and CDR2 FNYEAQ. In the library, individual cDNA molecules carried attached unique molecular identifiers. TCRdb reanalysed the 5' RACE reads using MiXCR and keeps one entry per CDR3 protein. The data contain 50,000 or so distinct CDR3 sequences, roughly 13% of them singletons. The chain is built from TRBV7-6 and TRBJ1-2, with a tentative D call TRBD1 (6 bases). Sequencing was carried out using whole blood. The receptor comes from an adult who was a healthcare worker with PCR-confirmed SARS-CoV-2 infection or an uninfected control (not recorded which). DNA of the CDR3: TGTGCCAGCAGCTTAGACAACAGGGAACCCTATGGCTACACCTTC. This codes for CASSLDNREPYGYTF.